The 11 T cell receptor beta chains reported below all come from one sample, sequenced in a study of blood T cell repertoires in COVID-19. Profiled with immunoSEQ multiplex PCR; TCRdb holds only in-frame clones, not every one. The sample shows some 250,000 clones, approximately 86% of them seen only once. The sequencing input was peripheral blood. The receptor set was obtained from a human donor in a cohort sampled during active COVID-19.

The chain joins TRBV7-9 to TRBJ2-7; TRBD2 agrees at 7 bases. The V segment lost 6 bases and the J segment 1 base; nucleotides outside the gene matches: 9. The CDR3 has 15 amino acids. Germline CDR1 is SEHNR and CDR2 is FQNEAQ (reference sequence). CDR3: CASSCRREPSYEQYF. The CDR3 DNA is TGTGCCAGCAGTTGTCGGCGGGAGCCGTCCTACGAGCAGTACTTC.

The CDR3 DNA is TGTGCCAGCAGCTTACCTCTGACAGGGGGTGACTATGGCTACACCTTC. This codes for CASSLPLTGGDYGYTF. The rearrangement links TRBV7-2 to TRBJ1-2, with TRBD1 matching over 9 bases. The ends lost 2 bases at V and 3 bases at J; junction bases unmatched: 7. The CDR3 has 16 amino acids. The V gene's germline CDR1 is SGHTA and CDR2 FQGNSA.

The table lists this clone with a few counts. The V gene is TRBV27, the J gene TRBJ1-5; D is ambiguous. The CDR3 has 8 residues. In germline, CDR1 is MNHEY, CDR2 SMNVEV (reference sequence). This CDR3 reads CYNQPQHF. The CDR3 DNA is TGTTACAATCAGCCCCAGCATTTT.

The chain uses TRBV6-4 and TRBJ1-2; possibly TRBD1 for D (6 bases). The CDR3 is 13 amino acids. V lost 5 bases, J lost 8 bases, and 15 bases lay in between. Germline loops: CDR1 MRHNA, CDR2 SNTAGT. CDR3 sequence reads: CASSNTGIGGYTF. CDR3 DNA sequence: TGTGCCAGCAGTAATACAGGGATCGGCGGCTACACCTTC.

This clone was observed once. V usage is TRBV27 and J usage is TRBJ1-2; 9 bases are shared with TRBD1. V shed 4 bases, J shed 3 bases, and the junction held 3 bases outside the gene matches. Germline V gene data show CDR1 as MNHEY and CDR2 as SMNVEV (reference sequence). CDR3 length equals 14 residues. Here the CDR3 DNA reads TGTGCCAGCAGTTCGCGACAGGGGGACTATGGCTACACCTTC. This translates into CASSSRQGDYGYTF.

In DNA, the CDR3 is TGTGCCAGCAGCCTCATGGGGGGCGGGGGAGGTGAGACCCAGTACTTC. This sequence encodes CASSLMGGGGGETQYF. V usage is TRBV11-2 and J usage is TRBJ2-5; TRBD2 might be the D (7 bases). V was trimmed by 5 bases and J by 5 bases, leaving 21 bases between them. The germline V gene encodes CDR1 SGHAT and CDR2 FQNNGV. CDR3 length equals 16 residues. Variable domain in full (rest from reference TRBV11-2 and TRBJ2-5): EAGVAQSPRYKIIEKRQSVAFWCNPISGHATLYWYQQILGQGPKLLIQFQNNGVVDDSQLPKDRFSAERLKGVDSTLKIQPAKLEDSAVYLCASSLMGGGGGETQYFGPGTRLLVL.

This sequence joins TRBV21-1 and TRBJ1-1; the listed D gene, TRBD1, was not tested against the DNA. TRBV21-1 is a pseudogene segment. CDR3 length: 21 residues. The CDR3 here is CASSKDRTGPPGPAINTEAFF. In DNA, the CDR3 is TGTGCCAGCAGCAAAGATAGGACAGGCCCCCCGGGGCCCGCCATAAACACTGAAGCTTTCTTT.

This chain joins TRBV14 and TRBJ1-2, with a tentative D call TRBD1 (5 bases). Germline-derived CDR1 and CDR2 are SGHDN and FVKESK. Trimming pared 3 bases from V and 4 bases from J, leaving 9 bases between. This CDR3 is 13 amino acids long. CDR3 coding DNA: TGTGCCAGCAGCCAGGGGGGAGGCTATGGCTACACCTTC. It encodes CASSQGGGYGYTF.

The chain recombines TRBV4-1 with TRBJ1-1, with a tentative D call TRBD1 (6 bases). Germline V CDR1 and CDR2: MGHRA, YSYEKL. The length of the CDR3 is 15 residues. The ends were cut back, 3 bases at V and 11 bases at J, with 22 bases in the middle. The CDR3 region is CASSQEQGDRVGAFF. CDR3 DNA: TGCGCCAGCAGCCAGGAACAGGGAGATCGGGTGGGGGCTTTCTTT.

The chain joins TRBV7-2 to TRBJ2-1; D gene unclear. Germline loops: CDR1 SGHTA, CDR2 FQGNSA. The CDR3 loop spans 12 amino acids. The V end was cut by 1 base, the J end by 13 bases, with 11 bases between. The CDR3 sequence: CASSLGPTQQFF. For the CDR3, the DNA is TGTGCCAGCAGCTTAGGGCCAACACAACAGTTCTTC.

In this sample, this clone turned up a few times. The chain combines TRBV7-9 with TRBJ2-1; 11 bases match TRBD2. The CDR3 consists of 16 residues. V was pared by 5 bases and J by 8 bases, with 11 bases of the junction left unmatched. Germline V lookup: CDR1 SEHNR, CDR2 FQNEAQ (reference sequence). The CDR3 region is CASSPRLLAGEDEQFF. The DNA of the CDR3 is TGTGCCAGCAGCCCACGATTACTAGCGGGAGAGGATGAGCAGTTCTTC.